The 16 T cell receptor beta chains listed next were all sequenced from one sample in a study of memory CD4+ T cells and cytomegalovirus serostatus. The sort gate was single viable CD3+CD4+CD8-CD45RO+ cells for memory CD4+ T cells. Profiling relied on immunoSEQ multiplex PCR, and the TCRdb table lists in-frame clones only, not all of them. The sample records some 44,000 clones, 76% being singletons. The sequenced sample was memory CD4+ T cells from blood. The receptors come from an adult in good health and CMV-seronegative.

The chain joins TRBV5-4 to TRBJ2-1, with a possible D match to TRBD2 (5 bases). Germline V gene sequence: CDR1 SGHNT, CDR2 YYREEE (reference sequence). The CDR3 runs 14 residues. V lost 0 bases and J lost 10, with 14 bases in between. DNA of the CDR3: TGTGCCAGCAGCTTGGAGTCAGTACCGGGGGAGCAGTTCTTC. Translation: CASSLESVPGEQFF.

This clone is medium-sized in the sample. This CDR3 is also generated by other DNA sequences in the sample. In DNA form, the CDR3 reads TGTGCCAGCAGTTTCCAGAGTAGCAATCAGCCCCAGCATTTT. It translates to CASSFQSSNQPQHF. The chain is built from TRBV28 and TRBJ1-5, with unresolved D. V was pared by 3 bases and J by 0 bases, with 6 bases between. This CDR3 is built from 14 residues. Per germline, CDR1 MDHEN and CDR2 SYDVKM.

The chain is built from TRBV12-5 and TRBJ2-6, with D unresolved. Germline CDR1 LGHNT, CDR2 FRNRAP. The V gene lost 7 bases and the J gene lost 0 bases, with 4 bases spanning the gap. The CDR3 runs 13 residues. CDR3 sequence (DNA): TGTGCTAGTGTTAGCTCTGGGGCCAACGTCCTGACTTTC. It specifies CASVSSGANVLTF.

This clone was counted between two and nine times. V and J are TRBV2 and TRBJ1-2; 7 positions agree with TRBD1. Germline V gene lookup returns CDR1 SNHLY and CDR2 FYNNEI. After removal of 6 bases from V and 3 bases from J, the junction contained 7 bases not matched to a gene. The CDR3 consists of 14 residues. The CDR3 sequence is CASSLRDRDYGYTF. CDR3 nucleotides: TGTGCCAGCAGCCTACGGGACAGAGACTATGGCTACACCTTC.

V is TRBV5-1 and J is TRBJ1-4; D is ambiguous. The CDR3 length is 16 residues. The germline V gene has CDR1 SGHRS and CDR2 YFSETQ. V lost 3 bases and J 7 bases, leaving 19 bases between the germline ends. CDR3 in DNA: TGCGCCAGCAGCTCGAAACAGAGGGCAGAGGGTGAAAAACTGTTTTTT. Its protein is CASSSKQRAEGEKLFF.

This clone was found once. J is TRBJ1-2 and V is TRBV28; 9 bases agree with TRBD1. The J segment lost 2 bases and the V segment lost 9 bases, leaving 13 bases of the junction unmatched. This CDR3 region has 16 residues. CDR1 MDHEN and CDR2 SYDVKM come from the germline V gene. This CDR3 reads CASTPFPGQGNYGYTF. In DNA, the CDR3 is TGTGCCAGTACTCCCTTCCCGGGACAGGGAAACTATGGCTACACCTTC.

This chain joins TRBV11-1 and TRBJ1-4, with D unresolved. This CDR3 has 12 amino acids. V was trimmed by 5 bases and J by 6 bases, leaving 7 bases between them. In germline, CDR1 is SGHAT, CDR2 FQDESV (reference sequence). CDR3 DNA: TGTGCCAGCAGCCATAGCGATGAAAAACTGTTTTTT. This codes for CASSHSDEKLFF.

The V and J genes are TRBV5-5 and TRBJ2-1, with D tentatively TRBD1 (5 bases). The CDR3 has 15 residues. Germline CDR1 is SGHKS and CDR2 is YYEKEE (reference sequence). Trimming removed 0 bases from V and 4 bases from J, with 11 bases in between. The CDR3 here is CASSLDQGTYNEQFF. In DNA, the CDR3 is TGTGCCAGCAGCTTGGACCAGGGTACTTACAATGAGCAGTTCTTC.

The CDR3 nucleotides are TGTGCCAGCAGCAGGGACGTAACCTCTGGAAACACCATATATTTT. Translation gives CASSRDVTSGNTIYF. The chain has TRBV2 and TRBJ1-3; tentatively, D is TRBD1 (5 bases). This CDR3 has 15 amino acids. The ends were cut back, 6 bases at V and 0 bases at J, with 12 bases in the middle. Per germline, CDR1 SNHLY and CDR2 FYNNEI.

This clone was seen a single time. CDR3 bases: TGTGCCATCCGCAGTTCGGACGGGGTGGCTGGGGCCAACGTCCTGACTTTC. Protein product: CAIRSSDGVAGANVLTF. The rearrangement uses TRBV10-3 and TRBJ2-6; perhaps TRBD2 as D (5 bases). The CDR3 covers 17 residues. The germline V and J ends were trimmed by 8 bases and 2 bases, with 19 bases remaining between them. The germline V gene encodes CDR1 ENHRY and CDR2 SYGVKD.

The V gene is TRBV19, the J gene TRBJ2-1, with unresolved D. This CDR3 is 14 amino acids long. V was cut by 1 base and J by 10 bases, with 14 bases left in between. From germline, CDR1 is LNHDA and CDR2 SQIVND (reference sequence). In DNA form, the CDR3 reads TGTGCCAGTAGTATAGGCAAGGCATCTCGGGAGCAGTTCTTC. As protein: CASSIGKASREQFF.

The chain carries TRBV5-1 and TRBJ2-7; D unclear. The germline V and J ends were trimmed by 5 bases and 0 bases, with 18 bases remaining between them. Germline V gene sequence: CDR1 SGHRS, CDR2 YFSETQ. The CDR3 spans 16 residues. The CDR3 loop reads CASRWEGRSDSYEQYF. The CDR3 DNA is TGCGCCAGCAGATGGGAAGGACGGTCCGACTCCTACGAGCAGTACTTC.

The rearrangement links TRBV30 to TRBJ1-4; D unclear. Germline CDR1 is GTSNPN and CDR2 is SVGIG (reference sequence). This CDR3 spans 16 amino acids. Deletions cut 0 bases from V and 5 bases from J, with 16 bases between. In DNA, the CDR3 is TGTGCCTGGAGTGTTCCCTACCCGAGGCCAAATGAAAAACTGTTTTTT. This translates into CAWSVPYPRPNEKLFF. The full variable domain, its missing parts supplied by reference TRBV30 and TRBJ1-4, is SQTIHQWPATLVQPVGSPLSLECTVEGTSNPNLYWYRQAAGRGLQLLFYSVGIGQISSEVPQNLSASRPQDRQFILSSKKLLLSDSGFYLCAWSVPYPRPNEKLFFGSGTQLSVL.

V is TRBV6-6 and J is TRBJ2-3, with D possibly matching TRBD2 (5 bases). V gave up 5 bases and J gave up 4 bases, with 10 bases separating them. Germline V CDR1 and CDR2: MNHNY, SVGAGI (reference sequence). The CDR3 is 13 amino acids. The CDR3: CASSQAAPDTQYF. The CDR3 coding sequence is TGTGCCAGCAGTCAAGCGGCGCCAGATACGCAGTATTTT.

This chain uses TRBV28 with TRBJ2-7, with D perhaps matching TRBD1 or TRBD2 (5 bases each). This CDR3 region has 13 residues. V was shortened by 10 bases and J by 5 bases, with 18 bases between the two germline ends. The germline V gene has CDR1 MDHEN and CDR2 SYDVKM. CDR3 in amino acids: CATRGYLSDEQYF. The CDR3, as DNA: TGTGCCACACGGGGCTATCTGAGCGACGAGCAGTACTTC.

The chain joins TRBV28 to TRBJ1-2, with a weak D call TRBD1 (6 bases). The V end was cut by 2 bases, the J end by 8 bases, with 15 bases between. CDR3 size: 14 residues. Germline V gene sequence: CDR1 MDHEN, CDR2 SYDVKM. The CDR3 bases are TGTGCCAGCAGTTTACAATGGGGGCCCGGAGGCTACACCTTC. The encoded protein is CASSLQWGPGGYTF.